These T cell receptor beta chains were read from a single sample in a study of T cell repertoires in cytomegalovirus infection. TCRdb re-analysed the reads in MiXCR, keeping a single row per CDR3 protein. The sample shows just over 150,000 distinct CDR3 sequences, less than 25% of them seen only once. Sample: PBMCs. Source of these receptors: a human donor in good health (CMV status not recorded). Some clones in this sample may be carry-over from other donors' samples. The CDR3 runs from the conserved cysteine through the conserved F or W. D genes are given only for firm matches. Size is omitted from some rows. Given values are once, few, many or a class for expanded clones.

d_gene	v_gene	abundance	j_gene	CDR3aa	CDR3nt
-	TRBV12-3/TRBV12-4	many	TRBJ2-7	CASSHRRGEQYF	TGTGCCAGCAGCCATCGTAGGGGCGAGCAGTACTTC
TRBD2	TRBV5-5	-	TRBJ2-1	CASSLVRLAGGPDHNEQFF	TGTGCCAGCAGCTTGGTTCGACTAGCGGGGGGGCCTGACCACAATGAGCAGTTCTTC
TRBD2	TRBV6-8	few	TRBJ2-7	CASSTSGTTYEQYF	TGTGCCAGCAGTACTAGCGGGACTACCTACGAGCAGTACTTC
-	TRBV28	-	TRBJ1-1	CASSPPELNTEAFF	TGTGCCAGCAGTCCCCCGGAACTCAACACTGAAGCTTTCTTT
-	TRBV28	-	TRBJ2-5	CASSPELGETQYF	TGTGCCAGCAGTCCCGAACTAGGGGAGACCCAGTACTTC
TRBD2	TRBV12-3/TRBV12-4	few	TRBJ2-1	CASTYSGSLYNEQFF	TGTGCCAGCACTTACAGCGGGAGCCTCTACAATGAGCAGTTCTTC
TRBD1	TRBV24-1	-	TRBJ1-3	CATSDGRDRGNTIYF	TGTGCCACCAGTGATGGCCGGGACAGGGGCAACACCATATATTTT
TRBD1	TRBV6-5	few	TRBJ1-1	CASSFGQGITEAFF	TGTGCCAGCAGTTTTGGACAGGGGATCACTGAAGCTTTCTTT
-	TRBV7-2	many	TRBJ2-3	CASSLRGSSTDTQYF	TGTGCCAGCAGCTTACGGGGGAGTAGCACAGATACGCAGTATTTT
-	TRBV6-2/TRBV6-3	-	TRBJ2-3	CASSPWTGTDTQYF	TGTGCCAGCAGTCCTTGGACGGGGACAGATACGCAGTATTTT
-	TRBV28	-	TRBJ1-5	CASSLNQPQHF	TGTGCCAGCAGTTTGAATCAGCCCCAGCATTTT
TRBD2	TRBV20-1	-	TRBJ2-5	CSASAGTRRETQYF	TGCAGTGCCTCGGCCGGGACTAGACGAGAGACCCAGTACTTC
-	TRBV7-9	few	TRBJ2-3	CASSFRLEADTQYF	TGTGCCAGCAGCTTTCGACTGGAGGCAGATACGCAGTATTTT
-	TRBV19	once	TRBJ1-6	CASSMDGYSPLHF	TGTGCCAGTAGCATGGACGGTTATTCACCCCTCCACTTT
-	TRBV2	-	TRBJ2-3	CASSEGVDTQYF	TGTGCCAGCAGTGAAGGGGTAGATACGCAGTATTTT
-	TRBV2	-	TRBJ2-7	CASIAGAGYEQYF	TGTGCCAGCATAGCCGGGGCTGGCTACGAGCAGTACTTC
-	TRBV28	many	TRBJ2-5	CASSSDSQETQYF	TGTGCCAGCAGTTCAGACAGTCAAGAGACCCAGTACTTC
-	TRBV7-8	many	TRBJ1-4	CASSFDRTNEKLFF	TGTGCCAGCAGCTTCGACAGAACTAATGAAAAACTGTTTTTT
TRBD2	TRBV7-8	-	TRBJ2-3	CASSPGHLTSGITDTQYF	TGTGCCAGCAGTCCTGGCCATTTGACTAGCGGTATCACAGATACGCAGTATTTT
TRBD2	TRBV7-6	many	TRBJ2-2	CASSPVAGVAGELFF	TGTGCCAGCAGCCCAGTAGCGGGAGTCGCCGGGGAGCTGTTTTTT
-	TRBV18	once	TRBJ2-5	CASLHRDEEAQYF	TGTGCCAGCCTTCACAGGGACGAAGAGGCCCAGTACTTC
-	TRBV12-3/TRBV12-4	many	TRBJ2-7	CASSLSLSGLSPYEQYF	TGTGCCAGCAGCCTTTCCTTATCGGGACTCAGTCCCTACGAGCAGTACTTC
-	TRBV7-2	-	TRBJ2-7	CASSLVTTNEQYF	TGTGCCAGCAGCTTAGTGACAACAAACGAGCAGTACTTC
-	TRBV4-3	few	TRBJ2-3	CASSQDLGSADTQYF	TGCGCCAGCAGCCAAGACCTCGGGAGCGCAGATACGCAGTATTTT
TRBD1	TRBV28	-	TRBJ2-7	CASSSGQAGYEQYF	TGTGCCAGCAGTTCGGGACAGGCCGGCTACGAGCAGTACTTC
-	TRBV7-9	-	TRBJ2-5	CASSLEGPQETQYF	TGTGCCAGCAGCTTAGAGGGACCACAAGAGACCCAGTACTTC
TRBD2	TRBV7-6	many	TRBJ2-5	CASSLGASGSQETQYF	TGTGCCAGCAGCTTAGGTGCTAGCGGGAGCCAAGAGACCCAGTACTTC
-	TRBV5-1	-	TRBJ1-1	CASSLKRDSEAFF	TGCGCCAGCAGCTTGAAAAGGGACTCTGAAGCTTTCTTT
-	TRBV5-3	few	TRBJ2-3	CARSLRPLGAFTDTQYF	TGTGCCAGAAGCTTGCGCCCGCTGGGGGCCTTCACAGATACGCAGTATTTT
TRBD1	TRBV20-1	-	TRBJ1-5	CSARDNRGESEPQHF	TGCAGTGCTAGAGATAACAGGGGAGAGTCGGAACCCCAGCATTTT
TRBD1	TRBV2	-	TRBJ2-7	CASRGTGVYEQYF	TGTGCCAGCAGGGGGACAGGGGTATACGAGCAGTACTTC